This T cell receptor (beta chain) was observed in a study of blood T cells in healthy people across ages (dated by TCRdb to 2014 to 2015). Regarding the study in general: In model experiments, roughly one uniquely barcoded TCR beta cDNA molecule per two T cells was captured by template switching. Donors were grouped into four age groups: young (average 16 years), middle-aged (less than 40), aged (over 55) and long-lived (roughly 80). Using the same blood draw, the study looked at two additional independent replicas of 1 million unique cDNA reads for two donors, one aged 18 to 29 and the other aged 80 or older. To track age-related changes in TCR beta repertoire diversity, the study relied on deep sequencing normalized with unique cDNA molecular identifiers. The paper's findings and limits, for the study overall: Because profiling used bulk unsorted PBMCs, naive and antigen-experienced compartments could not be compared conclusively. The CMV infection status of donors was not known, potentially confounding age-related changes in expanded clonotypes. A strong correlation was found between observed TCR beta diversity and the percentage of naive T cells measured by flow cytometry. The long-lived group showed more naive CD4+ T cells, fewer expanded clones and increased TCR diversity than the aged group, suggesting age selection. As age increased, observed TCR beta diversity per million T cells dropped in a roughly linear way, and a significant reduction was already evident by age about 40. Estimates of total diversity based on one million sequenced T cells were regarded as lower bounds and as underestimates.

The library was produced with 5' RACE. TCRdb records Illumina HiSeq 2500 as the sequencer. A second roughly 6 to 12 cycle PCR used a sample-barcoded 5' primer and a J-beta primer mix. Each TCR beta cDNA molecule received a unique molecular identifier from a template-switch 5' adaptor carrying 12 random nucleotides. At least 3 million CDR3-containing paired-end reads were obtained from each sample. First-strand cDNA was synthesized from all RNA with the Mint cDNA synthesis kit, primed by a TRBC-specific oligonucleotide. After uracil-DNA glycosylase treatment, a first 18-cycle PCR used universal primers M1SS and BC2_uni_R on all cDNA. Under the source paper's analysis protocol: For normalization, 1 million high-quality reads were randomly selected from each sample, with every read carrying a distinct molecular identifier. Instead of being binned into consensus sequences, reads that shared molecular identifiers were thrown out. MiTCR, set to a Q25 quality threshold and the strictest error-elimination algorithm, was used for CDR3 identification, clonotype clustering and error correction. A nonparametric unseen species model with Euler transformation was used to estimate a lower bound on total TCR beta diversity. The raw public reads went through TCRdb reprocessing: fastp at Q25, MiXCR clone calling, in-frame beta chains kept. Rows are combined by CDR3 protein, so each entry shows the most common genes and DNA. The V and J calls follow TCRdb's processing rather than the paper's. This sample gives about 510,000 distinct CDR3 sequences in total; over 25% of them show up just once. The top ten hold approximately 3.6% of the sample.

Regarding this clonotype: Its antigen has not been determined. The sample holds no much larger clone one base away, and base qualities are not on file.

Systemically healthy Caucasian individuals from Russia, around 39 in total and aged roughly 6 to 100 years, were included as donors. Roughly 9.5 milliliters of peripheral blood were drawn from each donor into EDTA-treated Vacutainer tubes. PBMCs were isolated by Ficoll-Paque density-gradient centrifugation, with at least 7 million obtained per sample. Trizol reagent was used to extract total RNA from the PBMCs, yielding at least 5 micrograms per sample. The percentages of naive CD45RAhigh/CD27high T cells were determined by flow cytometry on a PBMC aliquot from every donor. The same sample was also studied in work on T cells of mothers and their children. The second study also describes: Donors were nine systemically healthy Caucasian individuals: three mothers and their six children. cDNA synthesis used all of the extracted RNA, with around 1.6 ug of RNA in each 15 ul reaction. Sample barcodes and 2-4 random nucleotides were added via the M1S primer in the second PCR. More than 8 million TCR beta CDR3 reads were obtained from each mother, and millions of reads were obtained from each child. TCR recombination output is similarly shaped by thymic selection in related and unrelated pairs, with a minor effect exerted by inherited differences. Normalized repertoire overlap was always slightly but never significantly higher in related than unrelated mother-child pairs. With a sensitivity of roughly 93 clones per million clonotypes, no persistent microchimeric T cell clones were detected. The study used deep NGS to compare TCR beta repertoires of mothers and children, seeking features distinguishing related mother-child pairs from unrelated individuals. Mothers averaged 40 +/- 4 years of age and children averaged 11 +/- 4 years. After adapter ligation with NEBNext reagents, the libraries were sequenced on Illumina HiSeq 2000 with 100+100 nt paired-end reads. To avoid cross-contamination, the mother libraries and the child libraries were prepared a month apart and sequenced in separate runs. For each donor, between about 450,000 and 2,300,000 distinct TCR beta clonotypes were identified. Naive TCR beta clonotypes were estimated from low-frequency clonotypes matched to each donor's FACS-determined naive share, without sorting.

This clonotype was obtained from a boy younger than 10 in good health. Source material: blood.

The nucleotide sequence is TGCGCCAGCAGCTGGGGGGGACAGGGGGCATACGAGCAGTACTTC. Its protein reads: CASSWGGQGAYEQYF. The V and J segments used are TRBV5-1 and TRBJ2-7; TRBD1 fits 12 bases in the junction. The CDR3 measures 15 amino acids from cysteine to phenylalanine. Only the CDR3 region is kept as DNA, spanning 45 bases read in frame from base 1. As encoded in the germline V gene, CDR1 is SGHRS while CDR2 is YFSETQ. After removal of 3 bases from V and 4 bases from J, the junction retains 5 bases not matched to a gene.